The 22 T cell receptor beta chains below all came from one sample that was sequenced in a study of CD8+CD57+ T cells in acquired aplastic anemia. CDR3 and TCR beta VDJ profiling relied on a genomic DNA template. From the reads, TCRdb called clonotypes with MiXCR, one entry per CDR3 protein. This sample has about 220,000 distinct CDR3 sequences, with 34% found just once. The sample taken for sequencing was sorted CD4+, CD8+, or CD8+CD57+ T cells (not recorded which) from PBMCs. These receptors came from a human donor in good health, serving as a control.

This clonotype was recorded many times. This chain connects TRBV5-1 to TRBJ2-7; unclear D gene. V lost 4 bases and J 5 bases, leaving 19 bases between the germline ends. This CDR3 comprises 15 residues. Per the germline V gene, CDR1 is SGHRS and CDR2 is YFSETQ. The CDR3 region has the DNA TGCGCCAGCAGCCGGAGTCCGCAGGTCTTGGACGAGCAGTACTTC. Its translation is CASSRSPQVLDEQYF.

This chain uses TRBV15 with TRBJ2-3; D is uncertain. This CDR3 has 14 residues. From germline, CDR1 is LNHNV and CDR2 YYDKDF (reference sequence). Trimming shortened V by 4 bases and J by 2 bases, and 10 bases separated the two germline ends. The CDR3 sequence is CATSTDGYTDTQYF. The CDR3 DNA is TGTGCCACCAGCACGGACGGTTACACAGATACGCAGTATTTT.

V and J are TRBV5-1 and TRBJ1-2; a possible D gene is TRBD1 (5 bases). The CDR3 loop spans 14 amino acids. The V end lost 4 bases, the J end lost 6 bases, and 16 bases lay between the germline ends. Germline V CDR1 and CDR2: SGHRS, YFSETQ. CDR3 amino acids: CASSPDGFRDGYTF. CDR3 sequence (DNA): TGCGCCAGCAGCCCGGACGGGTTCAGGGATGGCTACACCTTC.

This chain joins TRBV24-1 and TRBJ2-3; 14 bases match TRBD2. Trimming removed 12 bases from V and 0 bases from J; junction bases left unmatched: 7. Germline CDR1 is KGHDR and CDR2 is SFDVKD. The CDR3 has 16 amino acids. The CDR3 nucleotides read TGTGCCGGGACTAGCGGGGGCTTCCTTAGCACAGATACGCAGTATTTT. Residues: CAGTSGGFLSTDTQYF.

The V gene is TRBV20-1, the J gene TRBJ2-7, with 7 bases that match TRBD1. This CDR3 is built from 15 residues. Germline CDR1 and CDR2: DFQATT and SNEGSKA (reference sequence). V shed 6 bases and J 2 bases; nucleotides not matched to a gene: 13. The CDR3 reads CSARSGTADTYEQYF. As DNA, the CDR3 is TGCAGTGCCAGATCCGGGACAGCTGACACCTACGAGCAGTACTTC.

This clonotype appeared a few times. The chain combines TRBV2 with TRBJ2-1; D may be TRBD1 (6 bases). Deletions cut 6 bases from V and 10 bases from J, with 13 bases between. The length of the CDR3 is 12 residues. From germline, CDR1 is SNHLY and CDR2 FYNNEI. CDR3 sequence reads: CASSQVDREQFF. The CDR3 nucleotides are TGTGCCAGCAGCCAAGTAGACAGGGAGCAGTTCTTC.

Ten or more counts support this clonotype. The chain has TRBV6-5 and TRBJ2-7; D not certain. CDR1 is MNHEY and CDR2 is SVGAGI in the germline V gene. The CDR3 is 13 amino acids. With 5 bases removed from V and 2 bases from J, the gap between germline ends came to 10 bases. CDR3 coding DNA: TGTGCCAGCAGTAACCGATTTACCTACGAGCAGTACTTC. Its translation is CASSNRFTYEQYF.

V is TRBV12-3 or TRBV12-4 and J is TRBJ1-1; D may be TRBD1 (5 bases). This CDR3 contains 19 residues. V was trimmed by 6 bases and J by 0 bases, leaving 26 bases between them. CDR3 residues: CASRPSPYRGFDMNTEAFF. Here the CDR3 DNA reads TGTGCCAGCAGACCCTCCCCATATAGGGGCTTCGACATGAACACTGAAGCTTTCTTT.

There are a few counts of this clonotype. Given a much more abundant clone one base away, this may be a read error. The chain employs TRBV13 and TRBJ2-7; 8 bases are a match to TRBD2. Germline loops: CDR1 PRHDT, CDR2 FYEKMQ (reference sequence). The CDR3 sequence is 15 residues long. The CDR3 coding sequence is TGTGCCCGCAGCCCCAAGCGGGAGATCTCCTACGAGCAGTACTTC. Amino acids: CARSPKREISYEQYF.

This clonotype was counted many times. CDR3 in amino acids: CASSLVLETQYF. Written as DNA, the CDR3 is TGTGCCAGCAGCTTAGTTTTGGAGACCCAGTACTTC. J is TRBJ2-5 and V is TRBV7-6; no clear D gene. CDR3 length: 12 amino acids. V was pared by 1 base and J by 5 bases, with 5 bases between. Looked up from germline, CDR1 is SGHVS and CDR2 is FNYEAQ.

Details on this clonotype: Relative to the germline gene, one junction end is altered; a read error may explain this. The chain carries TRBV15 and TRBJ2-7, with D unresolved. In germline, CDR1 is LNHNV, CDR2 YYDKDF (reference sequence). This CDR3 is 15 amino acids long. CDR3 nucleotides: TGTACCACCAGCAGAGATCTAACCAACCGCTACGAGCAGTACTTC. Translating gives CTTSRDLTNRYEQYF.

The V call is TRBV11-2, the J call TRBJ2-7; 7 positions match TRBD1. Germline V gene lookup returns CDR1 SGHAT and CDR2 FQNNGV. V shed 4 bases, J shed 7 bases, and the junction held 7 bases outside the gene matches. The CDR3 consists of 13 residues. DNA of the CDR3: TGTGCCAGCAGCTCAGACAGGGTAGGAGAGCAGTACTTC. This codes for CASSSDRVGEQYF.

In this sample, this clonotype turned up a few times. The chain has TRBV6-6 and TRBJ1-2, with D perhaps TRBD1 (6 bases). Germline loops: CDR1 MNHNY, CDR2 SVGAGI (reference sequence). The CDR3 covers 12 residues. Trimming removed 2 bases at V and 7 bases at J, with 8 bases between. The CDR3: CASSYGGFGYTF. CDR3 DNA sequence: TGTGCCAGCAGTTACGGGGGCTTTGGCTACACCTTC.

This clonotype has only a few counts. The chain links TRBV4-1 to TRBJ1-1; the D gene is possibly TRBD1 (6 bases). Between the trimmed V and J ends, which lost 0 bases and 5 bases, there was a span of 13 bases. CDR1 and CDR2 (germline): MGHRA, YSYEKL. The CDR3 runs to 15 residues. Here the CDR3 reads CASSQEGGGGTEAFF. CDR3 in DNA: TGCGCCAGCAGCCAAGAGGGGGGCGGAGGAACTGAAGCTTTCTTT.

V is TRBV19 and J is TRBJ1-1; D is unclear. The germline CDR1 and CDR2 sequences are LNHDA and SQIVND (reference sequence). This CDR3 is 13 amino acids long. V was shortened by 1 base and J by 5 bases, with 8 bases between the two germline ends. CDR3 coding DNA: TGTGCCAGTAGTATAGGACACCTTACTGAAGCTTTCTTT. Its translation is CASSIGHLTEAFF.

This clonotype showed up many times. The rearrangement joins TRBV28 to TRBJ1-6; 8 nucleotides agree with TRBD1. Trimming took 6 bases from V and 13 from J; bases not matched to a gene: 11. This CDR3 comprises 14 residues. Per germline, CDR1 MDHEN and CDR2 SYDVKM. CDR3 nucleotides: TGTGCCAGCAGCTCACCGGGACAGGCGTCCCCCCTCCACTTT. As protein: CASSSPGQASPLHF.

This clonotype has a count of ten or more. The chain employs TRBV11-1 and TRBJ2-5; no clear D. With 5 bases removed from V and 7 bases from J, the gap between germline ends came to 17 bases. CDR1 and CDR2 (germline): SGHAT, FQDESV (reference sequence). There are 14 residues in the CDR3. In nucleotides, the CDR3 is TGTGCCAGCAGCCCGGACGCCACCAAGGTGACCCAGTACTTC. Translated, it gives CASSPDATKVTQYF.

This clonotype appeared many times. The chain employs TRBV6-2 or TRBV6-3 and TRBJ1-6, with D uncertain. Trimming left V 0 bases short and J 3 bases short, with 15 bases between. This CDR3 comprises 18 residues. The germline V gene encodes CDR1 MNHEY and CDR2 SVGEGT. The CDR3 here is CASSYSIVRSLYNSPLHF. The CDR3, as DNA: TGTGCCAGCAGTTACTCGATAGTTAGGAGCCTCTATAATTCACCCCTCCACTTT.

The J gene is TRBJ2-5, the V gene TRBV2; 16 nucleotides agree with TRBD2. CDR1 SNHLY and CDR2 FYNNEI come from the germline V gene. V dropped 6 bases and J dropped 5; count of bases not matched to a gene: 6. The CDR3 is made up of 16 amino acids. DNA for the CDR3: TGTGCCAGCAGGAGGGGGACTAGCGGGGGGGATGAGACCCAGTACTTC. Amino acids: CASRRGTSGGDETQYF.

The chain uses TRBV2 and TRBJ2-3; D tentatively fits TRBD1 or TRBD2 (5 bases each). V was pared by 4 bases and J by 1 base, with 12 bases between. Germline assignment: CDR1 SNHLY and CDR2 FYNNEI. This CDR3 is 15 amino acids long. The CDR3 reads CASSGEQGGTDTQYF. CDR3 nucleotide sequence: TGTGCCAGCAGTGGTGAGCAGGGAGGCACAGATACGCAGTATTTT.

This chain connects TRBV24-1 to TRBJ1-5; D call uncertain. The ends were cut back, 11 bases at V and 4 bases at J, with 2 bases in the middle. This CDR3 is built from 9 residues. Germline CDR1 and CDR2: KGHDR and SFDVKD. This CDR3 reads CARNQPQHF. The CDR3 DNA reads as TGTGCCAGAAATCAGCCCCAGCATTTT.

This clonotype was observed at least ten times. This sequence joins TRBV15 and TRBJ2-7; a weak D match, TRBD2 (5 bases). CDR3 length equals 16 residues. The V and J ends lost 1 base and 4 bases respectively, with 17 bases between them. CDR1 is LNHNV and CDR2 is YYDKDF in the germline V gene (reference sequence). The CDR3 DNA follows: TGTGCCACCAGCAGAGCGTTGGACTCAAGCCCTTACGAGCAGTACTTC. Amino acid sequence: CATSRALDSSPYEQYF.